The TCR beta chain under discussion was sequenced for a study of T cell repertoires in cytomegalovirus infection. Study details: Used in the study were CMV epitopes, some recently identified and HLA-C-restricted, others well-studied and HLA-B-restricted. TCR beta signatures that were public indicated CMV infection and matching HLA type.

Study results and caveats: CMV-specific HLA-C-restricted TCR beta clonotypes dominated the ex vivo response. Based on cumulative public TCR beta family frequency, carriers of CMV plus the relevant HLA were identified.

Each CDR3 protein is one row after TCRdb ran MiXCR on the reads. In the table there are about 770,000 distinct CDR3 sequences, 25% to 30% of which are singletons. V lost 3 bases and J 8 bases, leaving 11 bases between the germline ends. Germline V gene lookup returns CDR1 LNHDA and CDR2 SQIVND (reference sequence). CDR3 size: 13 residues. As to this clonotype: No antigen is known for it.

The starting material was cultured CD8+ T cells from PBMCs, obtained from culture after CMV antigen stimulation. This sequence joins TRBV19 and TRBJ2-4; D is possibly TRBD1 or TRBD2 (5 bases each). The clonotype was recovered from a human donor in good health (CMV status not recorded). Some clones in this sample may be carry-over from other donors' samples. CDR3 nucleotide sequence: TGTGCCAGTAGTATCGGACGAGGGGACATTCAGTACTTC. Translated: CASSIGRGDIQYF.